The rows below give T cell receptor beta chains drawn from one sample of a study of blood T cells in healthy people across ages. TCRdb independently ran MiXCR on the 5' RACE reads; one entry per CDR3 protein. The profile covers about 900,000 distinct CDR3 sequences, with roughly 48% appearing a single time and roughly 13% taken by the ten largest. Input material: blood. The origin of the receptors is a man between 25 and 39 years old in good health. The CDR3 runs from the conserved cysteine through the conserved F or W. Fields, in order: D gene, V gene, J gene, clone size, CDR3 protein, CDR3 DNA. The D gene is left open where the match is weak. Not every row has a clone size; where given, it reads once, few, many or a size class.

>.|TRBV5-1|TRBJ2-5|.
CASRTVGQATQYF
TGCGCCAGCCGGACAGTGGGACAAGCGACCCAGTACTTC
>.|TRBV9|TRBJ1-2|.
CASSEAQTASRAYGYTF
TGTGCCAGCAGCGAGGCTCAGACAGCTAGTAGAGCATATGGCTACACCTTC
>.|TRBV10-3|TRBJ2-7|.
CAISDSASAFYEQYF
TGTGCCATCAGTGATTCGGCGAGCGCATTCTACGAGCAGTACTTC
>TRBD1|TRBV24-1|TRBJ2-5|.
CATSDWGQGNQETQYF
TGTGCCACCAGTGATTGGGGACAGGGGAACCAAGAGACCCAGTACTTC
>TRBD2|TRBV7-6|TRBJ2-3|few
CASSALSAGEKQDTQYF
TGTGCCAGCAGCGCCTTATCAGCGGGAGAGAAACAAGATACGCAGTATTTT
>.|TRBV7-2|TRBJ1-2|.
CASSRRGETDGYTF
TGTGCCAGCAGCCGACGGGGGGAGACGGATGGCTACACCTTC
>.|TRBV4-2|TRBJ2-7|.
CASSPQSLYNEQYF
TGTGCCAGCAGCCCGCAGAGTTTGTACAATGAGCAGTACTTC
>.|TRBV29-1|TRBJ2-7|.
CSVSEFSGEQYF
TGCAGCGTTTCCGAGTTCTCGGGCGAGCAGTACTTC
>TRBD1|TRBV7-9|TRBJ2-1|.
CASSFLSGTGINEQFF
TGTGCCAGCAGCTTCCTTTCCGGGACAGGGATCAATGAGCAGTTCTTC
>.|TRBV20-1|TRBJ1-1|.
CSARDPNTEAFF
TGCAGTGCTAGAGACCCGAACACTGAAGCTTTCTTT
>.|TRBV4-2|TRBJ1-2|.
CASSRPGTATSGYGYTF
TGTGCCAGCAGCCGACCCGGGACGGCCACCTCAGGCTATGGCTACACCTTC
>.|TRBV14|TRBJ2-3|few
CASRSWYTDTQYF
TGTGCCAGCAGAAGTTGGTACACAGATACGCAGTATTTT
>TRBD1|TRBV2|TRBJ2-1|.
CATIPGQGAYEQFF
TGTGCCACCATACCGGGACAGGGGGCGTATGAGCAGTTCTTC
>.|TRBV7-9|TRBJ2-5|.
CASSWLGGYQETQYF
TGTGCCAGCAGCTGGCTCGGGGGCTACCAAGAGACCCAGTACTTC
>.|TRBV28|TRBJ2-5|.
CASSSPRRHQETQYF
TGTGCCAGCAGTTCCCCGCGGAGACACCAAGAGACCCAGTACTTC
>.|TRBV6-6|TRBJ2-6|.
CASESKQGSGANVLTF
TGTGCCAGCGAATCGAAACAGGGCTCTGGGGCCAACGTCCTGACTTTC
>TRBD1|TRBV20-1|TRBJ1-2|few
CSAYGQGDGYTF
TGCAGTGCCTATGGACAGGGAGACGGCTACACCTTC
>.|TRBV9|TRBJ2-1|.
CASSVGETSYNEQFF
TGTGCCAGCAGCGTAGGGGAGACCTCCTACAATGAGCAGTTCTTC
>TRBD2|TRBV7-2|TRBJ2-2|.
CASRLLAGVTGELFF
TGTGCCAGCAGACTACTAGCGGGGGTCACCGGGGAGCTGTTTTTT
>.|TRBV20-1|TRBJ1-5|.
CSARDTLNQPQHF
TGCAGTGCTAGGGACACCCTCAATCAGCCCCAGCATTTT
>.|TRBV7-8|TRBJ2-3|.
CASSFRPSRDTQYF
TGTGCCAGCAGCTTCCGACCTAGCAGAGATACGCAGTATTTT
>.|TRBV12-3/TRBV12-4|TRBJ2-5|few
CASSTYREGQYF
TGTGCCAGCAGTACCTACAGGGAAGGGCAGTACTTC
>.|TRBV5-1|TRBJ2-3|many
CASSAASTDTQYF
TGCGCCAGCAGCGCAGCTTCCACAGATACGCAGTATTTT
>TRBD2|TRBV27|TRBJ2-3|few
CASSSVAGGSTDTQYF
TGTGCCAGCAGTTCCGTAGCGGGGGGCAGCACAGATACGCAGTATTTT
>.|TRBV7-2|TRBJ2-5|.
CASSWMADERYF
TGTGCCAGCAGCTGGATGGCGGACGAGCGGTACTTC
>.|TRBV6-6|TRBJ2-7|.
CASSYSGTRAGNYEQYF
TGTGCCAGCAGTTACTCGGGTACTCGGGCAGGTAACTACGAGCAGTACTTC
>TRBD1|TRBV24-1|TRBJ2-2|.
CATRQTGGNTGELFF
TGTGCCACCAGACAGACAGGGGGTAACACCGGGGAGCTGTTTTTT
>TRBD1|TRBV6-2/TRBV6-3|TRBJ1-5|.
CASSLMGTAGQPQHF
TGTGCCAGCAGTTTAATGGGGACAGCCGGCCAGCCCCAGCATTTT
>.|TRBV29-1|TRBJ1-4|.
CSVGPGTDQRGKLFF
TGCAGCGTTGGCCCAGGGACCGATCAAAGGGGAAAACTGTTTTTT
>TRBD1|TRBV27|TRBJ2-7|.
CASSLFWRPLSRDSSYEQYF
TGTGCCAGCAGTTTATTCTGGCGTCCTCTGAGCCGGGACAGCTCCTACGAGCAGTACTTC
>.|TRBV10-3|TRBJ1-2|many
CAIRTETGSSNYGYTF
TGTGCCATCAGGACGGAGACAGGATCATCTAACTATGGCTACACCTTC
>.|TRBV29-1|TRBJ2-7|.
CSVEAPAGVTYEQYF
TGCAGCGTTGAAGCTCCGGCAGGGGTCACGTACGAGCAGTACTTC
>.|TRBV6-2/TRBV6-3|TRBJ1-1|few
CASSLQGAITEAFF
TGTGCCAGCAGTTTACAGGGAGCAATCACTGAAGCTTTCTTT
>.|TRBV20-1|TRBJ1-2|.
CSARQSIGRYGYTF
TGCAGTGCTAGACAATCCATTGGCCGGTATGGCTACACCTTC
>.|TRBV28|TRBJ1-4|.
CASKALKDEKLFF
TGTGCCAGCAAGGCATTGAAGGATGAAAAACTGTTTTTT
>.|TRBV7-6|TRBJ2-7|.
CASSLQAEPYEQYF
TGTGCCAGCAGCTTACAGGCGGAGCCCTACGAGCAGTACTTC
>TRBD2|TRBV5-1|TRBJ2-4|.
CASSLGAGEDIQYF
TGCGCCAGCAGCTTGGGAGCGGGGGAGGACATTCAGTACTTC
>.|TRBV28|TRBJ2-4|.
CASNFERGEGGTNIQYF
TGTGCCAGCAATTTTGAGAGGGGGGAGGGGGGTACAAACATTCAGTACTTC
>.|TRBV7-2|TRBJ2-7|many
CASRPTSLSTYEQYF
TGTGCCAGCAGGCCCACTAGCCTGAGCACCTACGAGCAGTACTTC
>TRBD2|TRBV20-1|TRBJ2-2|.
CSARDEWLAGGYTGELFF
TGCAGTGCTAGAGATGAGTGGCTAGCGGGGGGGTACACCGGGGAGCTGTTTTTT
>TRBD1|TRBV3-1|TRBJ1-2|few
CASSQDPVLDRGRQYGYTF
TGTGCCAGCAGCCAAGACCCCGTTCTGGACAGGGGGCGTCAATATGGCTACACCTTC
>.|TRBV28|TRBJ1-1|many
CASRRSTRNTEAFF
TGTGCCAGCCGACGATCTACAAGGAACACTGAAGCTTTCTTT
>TRBD1|TRBV20-1|TRBJ1-1|few
CSASTQGAGSHTEAFF
TGCAGTGCTAGTACGCAGGGGGCGGGTTCTCACACTGAAGCTTTCTTT
>.|TRBV29-1|TRBJ2-3|.
CSVDKGGVNTDTQYF
TGCAGCGTTGACAAAGGGGGGGTCAACACAGATACGCAGTATTTT
>TRBD1|TRBV28|TRBJ1-2|few
CASSPGTGDGGYTF
TGTGCCAGCAGTCCCGGGACAGGGGACGGTGGCTACACCTTC
>TRBD1|TRBV20-1|TRBJ2-1|.
CSAREDGPRDRGLSSYNEQFF
TGCAGTGCTAGAGAGGATGGGCCCCGGGACAGGGGTCTAAGCTCCTACAATGAGCAGTTCTTC
>.|TRBV5-5|TRBJ1-1|.
CASSLGGGWYTEAFF
TGTGCCAGCAGCTTGGGGGGAGGGTGGTACACTGAAGCTTTCTTT
>TRBD1|TRBV5-6|TRBJ2-3|few
CASRDRDLTDTQYF
TGTGCCAGCAGGGACAGGGATCTCACAGATACGCAGTATTTT
>TRBD2|TRBV9|TRBJ2-3|once
CASSVGPSSGGELDTQYF
TGTGCCAGCAGCGTAGGACCCTCCTCGGGAGGGGAATTAGATACGCAGTATTTT